These 24 T cell receptor beta chains were all obtained from the same sample, sequenced in a study of cytomegalovirus exposure and HLA in healthy donors. Amplification used 60 Vbeta primers and 13 Jbeta primers. The table came from immunoSEQ multiplex PCR; TCRdb's copy has only in-frame clones and leaves some out. The sample lists over 70,000 clones, 74% seen once, with about a fifth in the top ten. The sequenced material came from PBMCs. The origin of the receptors is a man aged 30 to 45 in good health and CMV-seropositive.

The CDR3 bases are TGTGGTTCCGGGTCTGTGAACACTGAAGCTTTCTTT. This translates into CGSGSVNTEAFF. The gene calls are TRBV19 and TRBJ1-1; D is undetermined. The CDR3 consists of 12 residues. CDR1 LNHDA and CDR2 SQIVND come from the germline V gene (reference sequence).

V usage is TRBV15 and J usage is TRBJ1-3; D is possibly TRBD1 (5 bases). Germline CDR1 LNHNV, CDR2 YYDKDF (reference sequence). Trimming removed 3 bases from V and 0 bases from J, with 9 bases in between. This CDR3 spans 15 amino acids. CDR3 amino acids: CATSSGHISGNTIYF. Here the CDR3 DNA reads TGTGCCACCAGCAGCGGACATATCTCTGGAAACACCATATATTTT.

V gene TRBV6-1 combines with J gene TRBJ2-7; D call uncertain. Trimming removed 10 bases from V and 2 bases from J, with 9 bases in between. The CDR3 contains 11 residues. The germline V gene has CDR1 MNHNS and CDR2 SASEGT. CDR3 in DNA: TGTGCCACTCTTATTGCCTACGAGCAGTACTTC. Protein sequence: CATLIAYEQYF.

The CDR3 loop is CASSLAEGGPYNEQFF. CDR3 nucleotide sequence: TGTGCCAGCAGCTTAGCGGAGGGAGGGCCGTACAATGAGCAGTTCTTC. The gene calls are TRBV7-9 and TRBJ2-1, with 7 bases identical to TRBD2. The CDR3 consists of 16 residues. Germline V gives CDR1 SEHNR, CDR2 FQNEAQ (reference sequence). The V and J ends lost 0 bases and 4 bases, in that order; junction bases with no gene match: 6.

This clone has only a few counts. This chain links TRBV18 with TRBJ2-3; the D gene is possibly TRBD1 (6 bases). CDR1 KGHSH and CDR2 LQKENI come from the germline V gene. The CDR3 is made up of 17 amino acids. Trimming left V 4 bases short and J 2 bases short, with 19 bases between. The CDR3 region is CASSQQGMGLSTDTQYF. DNA of the CDR3: TGTGCCAGCTCACAACAGGGAATGGGGCTATCCACAGATACGCAGTATTTT.

This clone has more than one count but fewer than ten. CDR3 coding DNA: TGTGCCAGCAATCGAGGGAACACTGAAGCTTTCTTT. This translates into CASNRGNTEAFF. The rearrangement joins TRBV6-1 to TRBJ1-1, with D hard to call. The CDR3 spans 12 residues. The V end was cut by 7 bases, the J end by 1 base, with 7 bases between. Per germline, CDR1 MNHNS and CDR2 SASEGT.

J is TRBJ1-3 and V is TRBV15; TRBD1 matches at 7 bases. The CDR3 covers 18 residues. Germline V gene lookup returns CDR1 LNHNV and CDR2 YYDKDF (reference sequence). V was pared by 1 base and J by 0 bases, with 9 bases of the junction left unmatched. The CDR3 loop reads CATSRGGGAFSSGNTIYF. For the CDR3, the DNA is TGTGCCACCAGCAGAGGAGGGGGCGCGTTTAGCTCTGGAAACACCATATATTTT. Supplemented by reference TRBV15 and TRBJ1-3, the full variable domain reads DAMVIQNPRYQVTQFGKPVTLSCSQTLNHNVMYWYQQKSSQAPKLLFHYYDKDFNNEADTPDNFQSRRPNTSFCFLDIRSPGLGDTAMYLCATSRGGGAFSSGNTIYFGEGSWLTVV.

About this clone itself: In the same sample, other DNA sequences code for this CDR3. The J gene is TRBJ2-5, the V gene TRBV19, with 14 bases identical to TRBD2. The V and J ends lost 3 bases and 1 base, in that order; junction bases with no gene match: 4. There are 17 residues in the CDR3. Germline values: CDR1 LNHDA, CDR2 SQIVND (reference sequence). Here the CDR3 reads CASSILGTSGSQETQYF. In nucleotides, the CDR3 is TGTGCCAGTAGTATCCTCGGGACTAGCGGGAGCCAAGAGACCCAGTACTTC.

The chain is built from TRBV6-5 and TRBJ1-3; D perhaps matches TRBD1 (5 bases). The CDR3 has 14 amino acids. Germline V gene lookup returns CDR1 MNHEY and CDR2 SVGAGI. Trimming stripped 6 bases from V and 6 bases from J, with 15 bases between. CDR3 in amino acids: CASSPQGLKNTIYF. DNA of the CDR3: TGTGCCAGCAGCCCCCAGGGTCTCAAAAACACCATATATTTT.

CDR3 region: CASSLKLAGRDEQYF. The CDR3 DNA sequence: TGTGCCAGCAGCTTAAAGCTTGCAGGGAGGGACGAGCAGTACTTC. V and J are TRBV7-2 and TRBJ2-7, with 7 nucleotides matching TRBD2. V lost 2 bases and J lost 5; bases outside the gene matches: 9. CDR1 and CDR2 from the germline V gene are SGHTA and FQGNSA. There are 15 residues in the CDR3.

This clone was detected only once. The chain couples TRBV29-1 to TRBJ2-7; 9 bases align to TRBD1. Germline values: CDR1 SQVTM, CDR2 ANQGSEA. V gave up 6 bases and J gave up 5 bases; unmatched junction bases: 11. This CDR3 has 14 residues. The CDR3 sequence is CSVLRRDRVHEQYF. CDR3 nucleotide sequence: TGCAGCGTCCTACGAAGGGACAGGGTCCACGAGCAGTACTTC.

The chain joins TRBV18 to TRBJ2-5; the match to TRBD1 covers 7 bases. With 4 bases clipped from V and 2 bases from J, the junction kept 7 bases outside the gene matches. Per the germline V gene, CDR1 is KGHSH and CDR2 is LQKENI. This CDR3 contains 15 residues. The CDR3 sequence is CASSRYGQEQETQYF. CDR3 coding DNA: TGTGCCAGCTCACGCTACGGACAGGAGCAAGAGACCCAGTACTTC.

This chain connects TRBV6-6 to TRBJ2-7, with 12 bases lining up with TRBD1. The length of the CDR3 is 14 residues. Germline V lookup: CDR1 MNHNY, CDR2 SVGAGI (reference sequence). With V trimmed by 1 base and J by 6 bases, 1 base remained unmatched. CDR3 coding DNA: TGTGCCAGCAGTTACTTGGGACAGGGGGCCGAGCAGTACTTC. As protein: CASSYLGQGAEQYF.

This clone has a handful of counts. The J gene is TRBJ2-3, the V gene TRBV15; maybe TRBD2 (6 bases). The germline gives CDR1 LNHNV, CDR2 YYDKDF (reference sequence). The CDR3 length is 15 residues. The V end was cut by 4 bases, the J end by 6 bases, with 17 bases between. The CDR3 reads CATSKTDLAGDTQYF. The CDR3 coding sequence is TGTGCCACCAGCAAAACAGACTTGGCGGGGGATACGCAGTATTTT.

The J gene is TRBJ1-1, the V gene TRBV5-1; D unclear. There are 15 residues in the CDR3. V lost 4 bases, J lost 0 bases, and 13 bases lay in between. Germline assignment: CDR1 SGHRS and CDR2 YFSETQ. The CDR3 region has the DNA TGCGCCAGCAGCGTAGGCTATAGCTTGAACACTGAAGCTTTCTTT. Protein product: CASSVGYSLNTEAFF.

The rearrangement links TRBV7-8 to TRBJ2-1, with 9 nucleotides matching TRBD1. CDR1 and CDR2 (germline): SGHVS, FQNEAQ. This CDR3 region has 14 residues. The V segment lost 4 bases and the J segment 6 bases; nucleotides outside the gene matches: 4. The chain's CDR3 is CASSSGTGTNEQFF. In nucleotides, the CDR3 is TGTGCCAGCAGCTCCGGGACAGGGACCAATGAGCAGTTCTTC. The full variable domain, rest sourced from reference TRBV7-8 and TRBJ2-1, is GAGVSQSPRYKVAKRGQDVALRCDPISGHVSLFWYQQALGQGPEFLTYFQNEAQLDKSGLPSDRFFAERPEGSVSTLKIQRTQQEDSAVYLCASSSGTGTNEQFFGPGTRLTVL.

V and J are TRBV5-1 and TRBJ1-4, with D perhaps TRBD1 (5 bases). The germline gives CDR1 SGHRS, CDR2 YFSETQ. The CDR3 runs 16 residues. V gave up 1 base and J gave up 2 bases, with 12 bases separating them. DNA of the CDR3: TGCGCCAGCAGCTTGCTTGCGGGGGAGACTAATGAAAAACTGTTTTTT. Amino acids: CASSLLAGETNEKLFF.

The CDR3 here is CATSRKTGDTEAFF. The CDR3 coding sequence is TGTGCCACCAGCAGAAAAACAGGGGACACTGAAGCTTTCTTT. This rearrangement joins TRBV15 to TRBJ1-1, with 7 bases identical to TRBD1. CDR3 length equals 14 residues. Germline CDR1 LNHNV, CDR2 YYDKDF (reference sequence). V shed 2 bases, J shed 3 bases, and the junction held 3 bases outside the gene matches. The full variable domain, in which reference TRBV15 and TRBJ1-1 provide the parts outside the CDR3, is DAMVIQNPRYQVTQFGKPVTLSCSQTLNHNVMYWYQQKSSQAPKLLFHYYDKDFNNEADTPDNFQSRRPNTSFCFLDIRSPGLGDTAMYLCATSRKTGDTEAFFGQGTRLTVV.

The table lists this clone with a few counts. V is TRBV27 and J is TRBJ2-1; TRBD2 aligns across 10 bases. The CDR3 loop spans 16 amino acids. V lost 2 bases, J lost 6 bases, and 7 bases stayed unmatched. Looked up from germline, CDR1 is MNHEY and CDR2 is SMNVEV (reference sequence). The CDR3 sequence is CASSLTASGSGNEQFF. In DNA, the CDR3 is TGTGCCAGCAGTTTAACCGCTAGCGGGAGTGGCAATGAGCAGTTCTTC.

J is TRBJ1-3 and V is TRBV2; no firm D call. Germline V gives CDR1 SNHLY, CDR2 FYNNEI. The ends were cut back, 6 bases at V and 0 bases at J, with 9 bases in the middle. There are 14 residues in the CDR3. For the CDR3, the DNA is TGTGCCAGCAGCAGGCTTAGCTCTGGAAACACCATATATTTT. Translation gives CASSRLSSGNTIYF.

The V and J genes are TRBV30 and TRBJ1-6; possibly TRBD1 for D (5 bases). This CDR3 contains 13 residues. Germline CDR1 and CDR2: GTSNPN and SVGIG (reference sequence). V lost 3 bases, J lost 8 bases, and 11 bases lay in between. The CDR3, as DNA: TGTGCCTGGAGGCCTGGCAGGGATTCACCCCTCCACTTT. This sequence encodes CAWRPGRDSPLHF.

The gene calls are TRBV25-1 and TRBJ2-7; 7 bases align to TRBD1. Looked up from germline, CDR1 is MGHDK and CDR2 is SYGVNS. V was pared by 7 bases and J by 2 bases, with 11 bases of the junction left unmatched. CDR3 size: 15 residues. The CDR3 protein is CASTFDTGVPYEQYF. The DNA of the CDR3 is TGTGCCAGCACTTTCGACACAGGGGTCCCCTACGAGCAGTACTTC.

This chain joins TRBV21-1 and TRBJ1-5. TRBV21-1 constitutes a pseudogene. The CDR3 is 15 amino acids. CDR3 protein: CASSKGGEGDQPQHF. The DNA of the CDR3 is TGTGCCAGCAGCAAAGGGGGTGAGGGTGATCAGCCCCAGCATTTT.

This clone was counted a few times. At one boundary the junction diverges from the germline segment, which might be a read error. The chain uses TRBV6-1 and TRBJ1-2; D is perhaps TRBD1 (6 bases). Germline assignment: CDR1 MNHNS and CDR2 SASEGT. The CDR3 has 15 residues. The DNA for the CDR3 is TGTGCCAGCAGTGTCACAGGGCAGGGAAACTATAGCTACACCTTC. This sequence encodes CASSVTGQGNYSYTF.